These 32 T cell receptor beta chains originate from one sample sequenced in a study of T cells in Graves' hyperthyroidism and ophthalmopathy. Regions amplified from RNA transcripts were the TCR beta CDR3 regions. HTBI primers were employed in a first-round RT-PCR of the TCR CDR3. MiXCR, applied by TCRdb to the multiplex PCR reads, yields one record per CDR3 protein. The table shows about 400,000 distinct CDR3 sequences, with roughly 14% occurring only once. Sequenced material: blood. The origin of the receptors is a man in his late teens or twenties with Graves' ophthalmopathy.

The sample holds many counts of this clonotype. This rearrangement joins TRBV30 to TRBJ2-1; D remains ambiguous. This CDR3 contains 15 residues. From germline, CDR1 is GTSNPN and CDR2 SVGIG (reference sequence). Trimming cost V 4 bases and J 0 bases, with 13 bases left between them. The CDR3 reads CAWTLDQSSYNEQFF. CDR3 nucleotides: TGTGCCTGGACCTTGGACCAGAGCTCCTACAATGAGCAGTTCTTC.

The gene calls are TRBV11-2 and TRBJ2-1; weak D call: TRBD2 (6 bases). Germline V gene data show CDR1 as SGHAT and CDR2 as FQNNGV. The CDR3 is 12 amino acids. V shed 2 bases and J shed 8 bases, with 7 bases lying between them. In DNA, the CDR3 is TGTGCCAGCAGCTTATGGAGGGATGAGCAGTTCTTC. This codes for CASSLWRDEQFF.

This clonotype occurred many times. The chain joins TRBV5-1 to TRBJ2-3, with 12 positions matching TRBD2. The CDR3 contains 15 residues. Germline V gene lookup returns CDR1 SGHRS and CDR2 YFSETQ. Trimming cost V 0 bases and J 5 bases; bases outside gene matches: 1. The DNA of the CDR3 is TGCGCCAGCAGCTTGGCTAGCGGGAGGGGAGATACGCAGTATTTT. Translation gives CASSLASGRGDTQYF.

The chain is built from TRBV2 and TRBJ1-1; D not resolved. The CDR3 contains 13 residues. V lost 7 bases and J 1 base, leaving 10 bases between the germline ends. The germline gives CDR1 SNHLY, CDR2 FYNNEI. The CDR3 DNA is TGTGCCAGCAAAAGGGAAAAGAACACTGAAGCTTTCTTT. Its translation: CASKREKNTEAFF.

This clonotype was detected ten times or more. The rearrangement uses TRBV4-1 and TRBJ2-7; D might be TRBD2 (6 bases). Looked up from germline, CDR1 is MGHRA and CDR2 is YSYEKL. The CDR3 length is 15 residues. V lost 4 bases, J lost 1 base, and 14 bases lay in between. The CDR3 reads CASSPSTGTSYEQYF. The CDR3 DNA follows: TGCGCCAGCAGCCCAAGCACCGGGACTTCCTACGAGCAGTACTTC.

This clonotype was seen a single time. The rearrangement links TRBV6-2 or TRBV6-3 to TRBJ2-6, with D hard to call. Germline-derived CDR1 and CDR2 are MNHEY and SVGEGT. The CDR3 extends over 17 amino acids. The V and J ends lost 0 bases and 0 bases respectively, with 9 bases between them. The CDR3 bases are TGTGCCAGCAGTTACTCGGACCGTAGCTCTGGGGCCAACGTCCTGACTTTC. Translated, it gives CASSYSDRSSGANVLTF.

This clonotype was recorded many times. V and J are TRBV12-3 or TRBV12-4 and TRBJ2-7, with 10 nucleotides matching TRBD2. CDR3 length equals 14 residues. J was trimmed by 3 bases and V by 6 bases; bases with no gene match: 5. CDR3 bases: TGTGCCAGCAGCCCTGGGACTAGCGACTACGAGCAGTACTTC. Amino acid sequence: CASSPGTSDYEQYF.

The table lists this clonotype with a few counts. The chain joins TRBV6-1 to TRBJ2-7, with TRBD1 identical over 8 bases. Germline values: CDR1 MNHNS, CDR2 SASEGT. The CDR3 spans 15 residues. After removal of 5 bases from V and 2 bases from J, the junction contained 8 bases not matched to a gene. CDR3 loop: CASSLRQGIAYEQYF. CDR3 in DNA: TGTGCCAGCAGTTTAAGACAGGGGATAGCCTACGAGCAGTACTTC.

This clonotype occurred many times. This sequence joins TRBV5-1 and TRBJ2-1, with 9 nucleotides matching TRBD2. Germline loops: CDR1 SGHRS, CDR2 YFSETQ. The CDR3 runs 15 residues. J lost 8 bases, V lost 7 bases, and 13 bases had no gene match. In DNA form, the CDR3 reads TGCGCCAGCGGGAGGGGGACTAGCTCCGGCGATGAGCAGTTCTTC. Translation: CASGRGTSSGDEQFF.

The chain carries TRBV7-3 and TRBJ2-7; D is possibly TRBD1 or TRBD2 (5 bases each). CDR1 is SGHTA and CDR2 is FQGTGA in the germline V gene. Deletions cut 3 bases from V and 2 bases from J, with 8 bases between. CDR3 length: 13 amino acids. The CDR3 nucleotides read TGTGCCAGCAGCTTGGGGGTGCCCTACGAGCAGTACGTC. Translating gives CASSLGVPYEQYV.

The chain recombines TRBV5-1 with TRBJ2-1; TRBD2 matches at 9 bases. Per the germline V gene, CDR1 is SGHRS and CDR2 is YFSETQ. V dropped 8 bases and J dropped 2; count of bases not matched to a gene: 5. CDR3 length: 14 amino acids. The CDR3 sequence: CASHLAGPYNEQFF. Written as DNA, the CDR3 is TGCGCCAGTCACCTAGCGGGGCCCTACAATGAGCAGTTCTTC.

This clonotype has a count of ten or more. V gene TRBV5-1 combines with J gene TRBJ1-1; TRBD1 is a possible D gene (6 bases). The CDR3 covers 14 residues. V was shortened by 2 bases and J by 4 bases, with 12 bases between the two germline ends. Per the germline V gene, CDR1 is SGHRS and CDR2 is YFSETQ. The DNA for the CDR3 is TGCGCCAGCAGCTTACTTACAGGGTCCACTGAAGCTTTCTTT. Translation: CASSLLTGSTEAFF.

This clonotype was found a few times. The chain recombines TRBV6-2 or TRBV6-3 with TRBJ2-2, with D perhaps TRBD2 (6 bases). The CDR3 loop spans 15 amino acids. Trimming stripped 5 bases from V and 4 bases from J, with 14 bases between. Germline lookup yields CDR1 MNHEY and CDR2 SVGEGT. The CDR3 sequence: CASSASSDATGELFF. As DNA, the CDR3 is TGTGCCAGCAGTGCCTCTAGCGATGCCACCGGGGAGCTGTTTTTT.

This clonotype was counted at least ten times. This CDR3 is CASSPPAQETQYF. CDR3 coding DNA: TGTGCCAGCAGCCCCCCGGCTCAAGAGACCCAGTACTTC. The chain recombines TRBV5-6 with TRBJ2-5; D not resolved. Deletions cut 4 bases from V and 2 bases from J, with 9 bases between. The CDR3 has 13 amino acids. Germline CDR1 SGHDT, CDR2 YYEEEE.

There are many counts of this clonotype. V gene TRBV6-4 combines with J gene TRBJ1-1; 10 bases agree with TRBD1. The germline V gene has CDR1 MRHNA and CDR2 SNTAGT. The ends lost 6 bases at V and 4 bases at J; junction bases unmatched: 5. The CDR3 has 14 amino acids. The CDR3 region is CASRGQGPSTEAFF. The CDR3 nucleotides are TGTGCCAGCAGGGGACAGGGGCCCAGCACTGAAGCTTTCTTT.

DNA of the CDR3: TGTGCCAGCAGTTCCAGGGTTGTCGGCACAGATACGCAGTATTTT. Amino acid sequence: CASSSRVVGTDTQYF. The chain employs TRBV6-1 and TRBJ2-3; a possible D gene is TRBD1 (5 bases). Trimming removed 5 bases at V and 1 base at J, with 13 bases between. Per the germline V gene, CDR1 is MNHNS and CDR2 is SASEGT. The CDR3 sequence is 15 residues long.

Points on this clonotype: Here the CDR3 omits its conserved ending phenylalanine or tryptophan, so a read error is the likely source. The rearrangement joins TRBV30 to TRBJ2-6, with D tentatively TRBD2 (7 bases). The length of the CDR3 is 14 residues. Per the germline V gene, CDR1 is GTSNPN and CDR2 is SVGIG (reference sequence). Trimming took off 4 bases at V and 3 bases at J, with 10 bases between the two ends. DNA of the CDR3: TGTGCCTGGACGCGGGGGCTTGGGGCCAACGTCCTGACTCTC. Translation gives CAWTRGLGANVLTL.

This clonotype was seen at least ten times. V gene TRBV5-1 combines with J gene TRBJ1-1; possible D gene TRBD1, 5 bases. The CDR3 loop spans 16 amino acids. V gave up 0 bases and J gave up 1 base, with 13 bases separating them. Looked up from germline, CDR1 is SGHRS and CDR2 is YFSETQ. In nucleotides, the CDR3 is TGCGCCAGCAGCTTGGGCGGGGGGGTGGCGAACACTGAAGCTTTCTTT. It translates to CASSLGGGVANTEAFF.

This clonotype appeared once. A clone one base away is much larger, so this may be a read error. CDR3: CASSSFGLARETQYF. The CDR3 DNA reads TGTGCCAGCAGTTCCTTCGGACTAGCGAGAGAGACCCAGTACTTC. This sequence joins TRBV27 and TRBJ2-5; 9 positions agree with TRBD2. V lost 4 bases and J lost 4; bases outside the gene matches: 7. Per germline, CDR1 MNHEY and CDR2 SMNVEV (reference sequence). CDR3 size: 15 residues.

This clonotype was detected many times. The rearrangement uses TRBV12-3 or TRBV12-4 and TRBJ2-2; no clear D gene. Trimming took off 4 bases at V and 9 bases at J, with 15 bases between the two ends. CDR3 length equals 14 residues. CDR3: CASSSGERSRELFF. CDR3 sequence (DNA): TGTGCCAGCAGTTCCGGAGAGAGGAGCAGGGAGCTGTTTTTT.

The J gene is TRBJ2-5, the V gene TRBV11-3, with 11 bases lining up with TRBD2. Germline V lookup: CDR1 SGHNT, CDR2 YENEEA. CDR3 length: 16 residues. J lost 3 bases, V lost 5 bases, and 8 bases had no gene match. The CDR3 sequence is CASSPGVLAGEETQYF. In DNA, the CDR3 is TGTGCCAGCAGCCCCGGGGTACTAGCGGGGGAAGAGACCCAGTACTTC. Supplemented by reference TRBV11-3 and TRBJ2-5, the full variable domain reads EAGVVQSPRYKIIEKKQPVAFWCNPISGHNTLYWYLQNLGQGPELLIRYENEEAVDDSQLPKDRFSAERLKGVDSTLKIQPAELGDSAVYLCASSPGVLAGEETQYFGPGTRLLVL.

This rearrangement joins TRBV18 to TRBJ1-3, with a possible D match to TRBD1 (5 bases). The CDR3 length is 14 residues. Trimming removed 3 bases at V and 4 bases at J, with 10 bases between. Germline values: CDR1 KGHSH, CDR2 LQKENI. CDR3 nucleotide sequence: TGTGCCAGCTCACCTCAGGGTGACGGAAACACCATATATTTT. Translated: CASSPQGDGNTIYF.

This clonotype showed up many times. The chain employs TRBV30 and TRBJ2-7; 7 bases align to TRBD1. Germline values: CDR1 GTSNPN, CDR2 SVGIG (reference sequence). The V and J ends lost 5 bases and 0 bases, in that order; junction bases with no gene match: 7. The CDR3 is made up of 14 amino acids. CDR3 region: CAWRLDRSSYEQYF. Here the CDR3 DNA reads TGTGCCTGGCGATTGGACAGGAGCTCCTACGAGCAGTACTTC.

This clonotype occurred a few times. This rearrangement joins TRBV20-1 to TRBJ1-2; 10 bases match TRBD1. CDR3 size: 14 residues. In germline, CDR1 is DFQATT, CDR2 SNEGSKA (reference sequence). V was clipped by 4 bases and J by 9 bases; unmatched bases: 11. The CDR3 here is CSATTRTGGYSYTF. The CDR3 DNA is TGCAGTGCTACAACTAGGACAGGGGGATACAGCTACACCTTC.

The rearrangement uses TRBV4-1 and TRBJ1-2, with 9 bases fitting TRBD1. The CDR3 length is 14 residues. Germline CDR1 is MGHRA and CDR2 is YSYEKL. V lost 4 bases and J lost 7; bases outside the gene matches: 7. CDR3 coding DNA: TGCGCCAGCAGCCCAGGAACAGGGGGCCCTGGCTACACCTTC. The encoded protein is CASSPGTGGPGYTF.

This clonotype was picked up many times. The chain is built from TRBV2 and TRBJ2-1; D gene ambiguous. CDR3 size: 14 residues. In germline, CDR1 is SNHLY, CDR2 FYNNEI. With 7 bases removed from V and 3 bases from J, the gap between germline ends came to 13 bases. The CDR3 loop reads CASKGARSYNEQFF. Written as DNA, the CDR3 is TGTGCCAGCAAAGGAGCGAGAAGCTACAATGAGCAGTTCTTC.

This clonotype was found many times. V gene TRBV6-1 combines with J gene TRBJ1-1; 7 bases agree with TRBD1. The CDR3 loop spans 16 amino acids. V lost 5 bases, J lost 0 bases, and 9 bases stayed unmatched. CDR1 and CDR2 (germline): MNHNS, SASEGT. CDR3 sequence reads: CASSHQTGHMNTEAFF. Here the CDR3 DNA reads TGTGCCAGCAGTCATCAGACAGGGCATATGAACACTGAAGCTTTCTTT.

The chain combines TRBV19 with TRBJ1-1; the D gene is possibly TRBD1 (5 bases). CDR1 is LNHDA and CDR2 is SQIVND in the germline V gene (reference sequence). The CDR3 consists of 14 residues. V lost 5 bases and J lost 4, with 14 bases in between. The CDR3 DNA reads TGTGCCAGTAGTTTTGCAGGGTCTGTCACTGAAGCTTTCTTT. This encodes CASSFAGSVTEAFF.

This clonotype was seen repeatedly, ten times or more. V gene TRBV20-1 combines with J gene TRBJ2-5; 9 bases line up with TRBD2. The germline gives CDR1 DFQATT, CDR2 SNEGSKA (reference sequence). CDR3 length equals 14 residues. Trimming took 1 base from V and 2 from J; bases not matched to a gene: 2. The CDR3 here is CSARGLAEQETQYF. CDR3 sequence (DNA): TGCAGTGCTAGAGGACTAGCGGAACAAGAGACCCAGTACTTC.

Many counts were recorded for this clonotype. The chain recombines TRBV3-1 with TRBJ1-2, with 11 bases identical to TRBD1. With V trimmed by 5 bases and J by 7 bases, 9 bases remained unmatched. CDR3 length: 15 amino acids. CDR1 and CDR2 (germline): LGHDT, YNNKEL (reference sequence). CDR3 sequence (DNA): TGTGCCAGCAGCAATACCGGGACAGGGGGAGGTGGCTACACCTTC. Amino acids: CASSNTGTGGGGYTF. Full variable domain (outside the CDR3, taken from reference TRBV3-1 and TRBJ1-2): DTAVSQTPKYLVTQMGNDKSIKCEQNLGHDTMYWYKQDSKKFLKIMFSYNNKELIINETVPNRFSPKSPDKAHLNLHINSLELGDSAVYFCASSNTGTGGGGYTFGSGTRLTVV.

This clonotype was detected ten times or more. The chain couples TRBV5-1 to TRBJ1-1; D is possibly TRBD1 (5 bases). The CDR3 length is 15 residues. Trimming cost V 0 bases and J 1 base, with 10 bases left between them. CDR1 and CDR2 from the germline V gene are SGHRS and YFSETQ. CDR3 in amino acids: CASSLAREANTEAFF. The CDR3 coding sequence is TGCGCCAGCAGCTTGGCCAGGGAGGCGAACACTGAAGCTTTCTTT.

The rearrangement links TRBV15 to TRBJ2-5; 10 bases fit TRBD2. This CDR3 spans 14 amino acids. Germline-derived CDR1 and CDR2 are LNHNV and YYDKDF (reference sequence). V gave up 5 bases and J gave up 4 bases; unmatched junction bases: 4. In DNA form, the CDR3 reads TGTGCCACCAGCCCCATAGCGGGGGGAGAGACCCAGTACTTC. It specifies CATSPIAGGETQYF.